These 2 T cell receptor beta chains were sequenced from one sample in a study of T cells in Graves' hyperthyroidism and ophthalmopathy. Using RNA transcripts as the source, TCR beta CDR3 regions were amplified. In the first-round RT-PCR of the TCR CDR3, the HTBI primer set was used. TCRdb re-derived calls from the multiplex PCR reads in MiXCR, one entry per CDR3 protein. The sample has hundreds of thousands of distinct CDR3 sequences; around 20% are singletons. The material sequenced was blood. The origin of the receptors is a man aged 25-40 years with Graves' ophthalmopathy.

The V and J genes are TRBV11-2 and TRBJ2-7, with 7 nucleotides matching TRBD2. The CDR3 spans 14 residues. Germline lookup yields CDR1 SGHAT and CDR2 FQNNGV. V gave up 5 bases and J gave up 2 bases; unmatched junction bases: 6. CDR3 nucleotides: TGTGCCAGCAGCGGGGGGGAGGGCCCCTACGAGCAGTACTTC. This codes for CASSGGEGPYEQYF.

V usage is TRBV28 and J usage is TRBJ2-2; 7 nucleotides line up with TRBD2. V shed 4 bases and J 5 bases; nucleotides not matched to a gene: 16. The germline gives CDR1 MDHEN, CDR2 SYDVKM. This CDR3 contains 18 residues. The CDR3 loop reads CASSSLRAGVELTGELFF. The CDR3 DNA is TGTGCCAGCAGTTCCCTTAGGGCGGGAGTTGAACTTACCGGGGAGCTGTTTTTT.